The entry below describes one T cell receptor beta chain. The antigen remains unidentified. This PCR relied on a set of 60 Vbeta primers and 13 Jbeta primers. The repertoire was sequenced with immunoSEQ multiplex PCR; TCRdb's copy has only in-frame clones and lacks some. The sample holds approximately 140,000 clones, more than 75% seen once. The data belong to a study of cytomegalovirus exposure and HLA in healthy donors. Study results and caveats: In vitro assays verified that a few CMV-associated chains recognized CMV antigens specifically. Presence/absence results assume similar sequencing depth per donor, which may not hold. Earlier findings revealed that most TCR beta V segments proved productive either about 87% or about 30% of the time.

This CDR3 is built from 17 residues. This chain uses TRBV21-1 with TRBJ2-5; the table assigns TRBD1, which was not confirmed against the DNA. TRBV21-1 represents a pseudogene. The TCR was taken from a man between 40 and 49 years old in good health and CMV-seronegative. Sequences were obtained from PBMCs. DNA of the CDR3: TGTGCCAGCCCCCCTATCGGGACAGGGGCCATCGGGGAGACCCAGTACTTC. It is translated as CASPPIGTGAIGETQYF.